The source of this T cell receptor (beta chain) is a study of shared clonotypes between healthy human individuals. Whole-study context: Every donor yielded three CD4 naive, three CD4 memory, two CD8 naive and one CD8 memory plate.

V was trimmed by 4 bases and J by 5 bases, leaving 15 bases between them. CDR3 length: 14 residues. The germline gives CDR1 MGHDK, CDR2 SYGVNS. The assay ran at deep level. Measured with immunoSEQ multiplex PCR; TCRdb has only the in-frame clones, and not every one. In the table there are over 850,000 clones, 75% to 85% of which are singletons. This clone was picked up many times. The sample comprised memory CD4+ T cells from PBMCs. Subset specified: CD45RA-negative fraction. The chain employs TRBV25-1 and TRBJ2-7; perhaps TRBD2 as D (6 bases). The clonotype comes from a man younger than 30 in good health. Some clones in this sample may be carry-over from other donors' samples. CDR3 sequence: CASSAQEGSNEQYF. The CDR3 DNA reads TGTGCCAGCAGTGCCCAGGAGGGGTCAAACGAGCAGTACTTC.